The clone carrying this T cell receptor beta chain came up a few times. The target antigen is unknown. The sample belongs to a study of identical twins. Findings and limits, study-wide: Among beta out-of-frame sequences, excess sharing between twins appeared weaker.

TCRdb reprocessed the 5' RACE reads via MiXCR and lists one record per CDR3 protein. Among fewer than 900,000 distinct CDR3 sequences listed, around 20% were seen once. V gave up 3 bases and J gave up 2 bases; unmatched junction bases: 0. The germline gives CDR1 SNHLY, CDR2 FYNNEI. The length of the CDR3 is 14 residues. These records were also assigned to another study, of T cells expressing NK-cell markers.

The chain couples TRBV2 to TRBJ1-2, with 10 bases lining up with TRBD1. The sequenced sample consisted of PBMCs. This receptor was obtained from a young woman in good health. The CDR3 bases are TGTGCCAGCAGTGAGGGACAGGGGAACTATGGCTACACCTTC. Translated, it gives CASSEGQGNYGYTF.